Each of the 9 T cell receptor beta chains below was sequenced from the same sample in a study of T-cell reconstitution after alpha-beta-depleted transplantation in children. Unique molecular identifiers were incorporated into the prepared TCRbeta library. MiXCR, applied by TCRdb to the PCR reads, yields one record per CDR3 protein. The top ten clones hold 12% to 15% of a sample with roughly 490,000 distinct CDR3 sequences, around 10% of them seen once. The sample was PBMCs, mostly from graft donor cells, taken 180 days after TCRalphabeta/CD19-depleted stem cell transplant. The source is a female patient under 10 years old who had a stem cell transplant for aplastic anemia, so the T cells may come from the graft donor.

This clonotype showed up many times. The chain is built from TRBV20-1 and TRBJ2-2; either TRBD1 or TRBD2 may supply D (7 bases each). The CDR3 spans 16 residues. CDR1 and CDR2 (germline): DFQATT, SNEGSKA (reference sequence). V was shortened by 6 bases and J by 1 base, with 18 bases between the two germline ends. For the CDR3, the DNA is TGCAGTGCCCCTACCCAGGGGGGGGTGAACACCGGGGAGCTGTTTTTT. The encoded protein is CSAPTQGGVNTGELFF.

This clonotype was observed a few times. The rearrangement links TRBV11-3 to TRBJ2-2; D call uncertain. Looked up from germline, CDR1 is SGHNT and CDR2 is YENEEA. The CDR3 contains 16 residues. Trimming left V 5 bases short and J 1 base short, with 14 bases between. CDR3 sequence reads: CASSQLNVGNTGELFF. The DNA of the CDR3 is TGTGCCAGCAGCCAGCTAAACGTGGGGAACACCGGGGAGCTGTTTTTT.

The CDR3 region is CASSALGGGNSGANVLTF. The CDR3 DNA sequence: TGTGCCAGCAGCGCCTTGGGGGGGGGCAACTCTGGGGCCAACGTCCTGACTTTC. The chain combines TRBV9 with TRBJ2-6; the D gene is possibly TRBD2 (7 bases). Germline CDR1 is SGDLS and CDR2 is YYNGEE. The CDR3 has 18 residues. Between the trimmed V and J ends, which lost 3 bases and 0 bases, there was a span of 16 bases.

This clonotype was observed at least ten times. The chain recombines TRBV12-3 or TRBV12-4 with TRBJ1-1; D remains ambiguous. This CDR3 spans 12 amino acids. Trimming shortened V by 3 bases and J by 9 bases, and 11 bases separated the two germline ends. In DNA form, the CDR3 reads TGTGCCAGCAGTTTTTTGGAGGCGCAAGCTTTCTTT. This translates into CASSFLEAQAFF.

At least ten counts were recorded for this clonotype. The V call is TRBV11-2, the J call TRBJ2-3, with TRBD2 matching 9 bases. After removal of 0 bases from V and 3 bases from J, the junction contained 7 bases not matched to a gene. Germline V gene data show CDR1 as SGHAT and CDR2 as FQNNGV. The length of the CDR3 is 17 residues. CDR3 residues: CASSLDGAGGTTDTQYF. DNA for the CDR3: TGTGCCAGCAGCTTAGATGGGGCGGGAGGGACTACAGATACGCAGTATTTT.

V is TRBV27 and J is TRBJ1-2, with no clear D. The CDR3 is made up of 14 amino acids. The germline gives CDR1 MNHEY, CDR2 SMNVEV (reference sequence). Between the trimmed V and J ends, which lost 4 bases and 8 bases, there was a span of 17 bases. The CDR3 region has the DNA TGTGCCAGCAGTTCCTACCCCCTGTTGTTCGGCTACACCTTC. Translated: CASSSYPLLFGYTF.

The chain employs TRBV20-1 and TRBJ1-4; 8 bases fit TRBD1. The germline V gene has CDR1 DFQATT and CDR2 SNEGSKA (reference sequence). The CDR3 totals 15 residues. V was clipped by 5 bases and J by 0 bases; unmatched bases: 5. In nucleotides, the CDR3 is TGCAGTGCTTACCCAGGGGGCTCAACTAATGAAAAACTGTTTTTT. Amino acid sequence: CSAYPGGSTNEKLFF.

Ten or more counts support this clonotype. The V call is TRBV29-1, the J call TRBJ2-2; D perhaps matches TRBD1 (6 bases). The CDR3 has 13 residues. CDR1 is SQVTM, CDR2 ANQGSEA, per germline. Trimming took 7 bases from V and 1 from J, leaving 10 bases between them. The CDR3, as DNA: TGCAGCGCCTCGGACAGGAACACCGGGGAGCTGTTTTTT. This sequence encodes CSASDRNTGELFF.

This clonotype was seen many times. The chain employs TRBV20-1 and TRBJ2-7; D is perhaps TRBD1 or TRBD2 (5 bases each). V was shortened by 4 bases and J by 2 bases, with 21 bases between the two germline ends. Germline V gene sequence: CDR1 DFQATT, CDR2 SNEGSKA (reference sequence). The CDR3 sequence is 16 residues long. CDR3: CSATDPIRDRPYEQYF. CDR3 bases: TGCAGTGCTACGGACCCAATAAGGGACCGACCCTACGAGCAGTACTTC.